This record concerns one TCR beta chain sequence. The antigen remains undetermined. This sample is drawn from a study of T cell responses to AZD1222 COVID-19 vaccine. Whole-study results and caveats: Repertoire sampling occurred only after the peak T cell response. Spike-specific TCR breadth and depth rose after two AZD1222 doses. Among spike-specific TCRs, nearly half reportedly target unmutated variant regions. Donors were mostly white British, more females; clonal diversity possibly underestimated.

The junction had 5 bases not matched to a gene; V was cut back by 5 bases and J by 9 bases. The CDR3 totals 13 residues. Germline assignment: CDR1 MNHEY and CDR2 SMNVEV (reference sequence). Data came from immunoSEQ multiplex PCR; TCRdb stores just in-frame clones and leaves some out. This sample has 150,000 to 200,000 clones, with 80% to 95% found just once. The input for sequencing was peripheral blood, taken on day 0 of AZD1222 vaccination. This sequence originates from an adult in good health. V and J are TRBV27 and TRBJ2-1; 9 positions agree with TRBD2. The CDR3 reads CASSPGTSIEQFF. Written as DNA, the CDR3 is TGTGCCAGCAGTCCCGGGACTAGCATTGAGCAGTTCTTC.